The clone carrying this T cell receptor (beta chain) was observed a handful of times. Its matching antigen is unknown. The trim removed 5 bases at V and 4 bases at J, leaving 12 bases unmatched. The CDR3 covers 17 residues. Germline loops: CDR1 SGHDN, CDR2 FVKESK. The PCR ran on 60 Vbeta and 13 Jbeta primers. This table comes from immunoSEQ multiplex PCR, and its TCRdb copy is limited to in-frame clones, with some not included. The sample holds under 120,000 clones, roughly 69% seen once. This specimen comes from a study of cytomegalovirus exposure and HLA in healthy donors. About the study: Most genotyped donors, 65% to 90% of more than 300, had Caucasian-associated genetic ancestry.

Study findings and constraints: It was assumed in the presence/absence analyses that sequencing depth was roughly uniform across donors.

The gene calls are TRBV14 and TRBJ2-5; 11 positions match TRBD1. The sequencing sample was made of PBMCs. The origin of this receptor is a young man in good health and CMV-seropositive. CDR3 coding DNA: TGTGCCAGCAGCACATACTCCGGGACAGGGGGGCGAGAGACCCAGTACTTC. Its protein product is CASSTYSGTGGRETQYF.